A selection of T cell receptor beta chains follows, all from one sample in a study of monozygotic twins with inflammatory bowel disease. After re-calling the 5' RACE reads, TCRdb lists one entry per CDR3 protein, DNA absent. In total, the table holds 310,000 or so distinct CDR3 sequences. Sequencing was done on a sample of blood. All receptors come from a human donor with ulcerative colitis or Crohn's disease, or a healthy co-twin of an affected twin (not recorded which). CDR3s include the opening cysteine and the closing phenylalanine or tryptophan.

j_call v_call cdr3_aa
TRBJ1-6 TRBV3-1 CASNQGGLVNSPLHF
TRBJ2-2 TRBV27 CASREQGGTGELFF
TRBJ2-2 TRBV5-5 CASSLAEGELFF
TRBJ1-2 TRBV6-2/TRBV6-3 CASSYHGTGVNYGYTF
TRBJ2-3 TRBV3-1 CASSQKATDTQYF
TRBJ2-3 TRBV28 CASSLGGSGRNTQYF
TRBJ2-1 TRBV20-1 CSATGRLAEGEQFF
TRBJ2-3 TRBV6-1 CASSTRSEDTQYF
TRBJ1-2 TRBV28 CASSFGDTYGYTF
TRBJ1-5 TRBV12-3/TRBV12-4 CASSFGQYQPQHF
TRBJ2-6 TRBV29-1 CSAGQGYGANVLTF
TRBJ2-6 TRBV27 CASRPGQGATGANVLTF
TRBJ2-7 TRBV5-1 CASSFLRGPGYEQYF
TRBJ1-1 TRBV5-1 CASSLAPGLNTEAFF
TRBJ2-3 TRBV9 CASSAIGAKTSTDTQYF
TRBJ2-3 TRBV20-1 CSALLAGTTDTQYF
TRBJ2-7 TRBV19 CASSGEVATTYEQYF
TRBJ1-5 TRBV12-3/TRBV12-4 CASSLGEGQRVQPQHF
TRBJ1-2 TRBV4-3 CASSQDIDRVWYGYTF
TRBJ2-1 TRBV24-1 CATGGIADEQFF
TRBJ2-4 TRBV5-6 CASSKDPDGGNIQYF